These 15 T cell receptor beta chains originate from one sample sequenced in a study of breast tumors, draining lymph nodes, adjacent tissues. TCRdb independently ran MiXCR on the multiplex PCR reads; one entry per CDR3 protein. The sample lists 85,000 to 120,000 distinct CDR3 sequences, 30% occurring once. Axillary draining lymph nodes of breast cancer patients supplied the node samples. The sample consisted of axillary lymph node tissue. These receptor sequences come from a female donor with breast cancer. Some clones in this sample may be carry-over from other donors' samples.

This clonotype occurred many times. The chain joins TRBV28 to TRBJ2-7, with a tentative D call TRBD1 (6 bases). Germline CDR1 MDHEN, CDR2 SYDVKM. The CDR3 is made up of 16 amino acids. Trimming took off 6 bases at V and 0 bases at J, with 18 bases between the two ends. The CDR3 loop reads CASSHIWDKGSYEQYF. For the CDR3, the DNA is TGTGCCAGCAGCCACATATGGGACAAAGGCTCCTACGAGCAGTACTTC.

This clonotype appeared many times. CDR3 amino acids: CASSPQDEQYF. The DNA for the CDR3 is TGTGCCAGCAGCCCCCAGGACGAGCAGTACTTC. The V and J genes are TRBV2 and TRBJ2-7; unclear D gene. This CDR3 comprises 11 residues. V was clipped by 6 bases and J by 5 bases, with 8 bases between them. Germline V gene data show CDR1 as SNHLY and CDR2 as FYNNEI. Based on the CDR3 plus reference TRBV2 and TRBJ2-7, the full variable domain is EPEVTQTPSHQVTQMGQEVILRCVPISNHLYFYWYRQILGQKVEFLVSFYNNEISEKSEIFDDQFSVERPDGSNFTLKIRSTKLEDSAMYFCASSPQDEQYFGPGTRLTVT.

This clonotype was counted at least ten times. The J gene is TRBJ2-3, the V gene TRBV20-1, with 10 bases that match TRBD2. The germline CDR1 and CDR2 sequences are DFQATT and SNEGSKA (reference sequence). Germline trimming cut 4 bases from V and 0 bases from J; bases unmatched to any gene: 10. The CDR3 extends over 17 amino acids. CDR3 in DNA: TGCAGTGCTATCCTTAGCGGGGGGCCTTCTAGCACAGATACGCAGTATTTT. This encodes CSAILSGGPSSTDTQYF.

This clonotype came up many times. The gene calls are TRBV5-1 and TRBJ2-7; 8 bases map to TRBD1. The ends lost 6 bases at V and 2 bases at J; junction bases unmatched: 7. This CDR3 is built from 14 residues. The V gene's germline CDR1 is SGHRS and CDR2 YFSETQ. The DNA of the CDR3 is TGCGCCAGCACTAAAGCAGGGGGCGCCTACGAGCAGTACTTC. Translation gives CASTKAGGAYEQYF. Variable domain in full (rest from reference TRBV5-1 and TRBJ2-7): KAGVTQTPRYLIKTRGQQVTLSCSPISGHRSVSWYQQTPGQGLQFLFEYFSETQRNKGNFPGRFSGRQFSNSRSEMNVSTLELGDSALYLCASTKAGGAYEQYFGPGTRLTVT.

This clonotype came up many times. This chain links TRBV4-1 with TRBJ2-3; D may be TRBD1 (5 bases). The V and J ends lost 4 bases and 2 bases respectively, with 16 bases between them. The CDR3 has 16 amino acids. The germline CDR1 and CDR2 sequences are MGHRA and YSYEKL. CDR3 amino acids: CASSPLLRVHTDTQYF. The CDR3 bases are TGCGCCAGCAGCCCCTTGCTCAGGGTCCACACAGATACGCAGTATTTT.

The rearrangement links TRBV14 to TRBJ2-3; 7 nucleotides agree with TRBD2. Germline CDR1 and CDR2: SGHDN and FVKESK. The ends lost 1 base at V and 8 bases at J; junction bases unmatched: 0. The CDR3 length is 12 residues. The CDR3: CASSQGGGTQYF. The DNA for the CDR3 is TGTGCCAGCAGCCAAGGGGGGGGTACGCAGTATTTT. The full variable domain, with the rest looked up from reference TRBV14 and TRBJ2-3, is EAGVTQFPSHSVIEKGQTVTLRCDPISGHDNLYWYRRVMGKEIKFLLHFVKESKQDESGMPNNRFLAERTGGTYSTLKVQPAELEDSGVYFCASSQGGGTQYFGPGTRLTVL.

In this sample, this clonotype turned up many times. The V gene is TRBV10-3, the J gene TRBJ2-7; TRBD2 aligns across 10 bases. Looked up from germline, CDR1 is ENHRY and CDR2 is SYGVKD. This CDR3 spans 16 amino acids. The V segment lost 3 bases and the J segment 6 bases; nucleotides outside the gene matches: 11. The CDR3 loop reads CAISDQTSGPPGEQYF. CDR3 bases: TGTGCCATCAGTGACCAGACTAGCGGGCCCCCTGGCGAGCAGTACTTC.

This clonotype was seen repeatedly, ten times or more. CDR3 loop: CASSLLLGSYNSPLHF. CDR3 bases: TGTGCCAGCAGCCTACTCTTGGGGTCCTATAATTCACCCCTCCACTTT. The V gene is TRBV12-3 or TRBV12-4, the J gene TRBJ1-6; D uncertain. The CDR3 runs to 16 residues. V was cut by 6 bases and J by 1 base, with 13 bases left in between.

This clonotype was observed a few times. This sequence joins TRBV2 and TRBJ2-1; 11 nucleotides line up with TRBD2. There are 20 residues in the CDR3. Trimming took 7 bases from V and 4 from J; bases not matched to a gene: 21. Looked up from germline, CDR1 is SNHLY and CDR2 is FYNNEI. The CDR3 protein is CASTQSGQGWLAGGYNEQFF. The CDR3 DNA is TGTGCCAGCACCCAAAGTGGGCAGGGTTGGCTAGCGGGGGGTTACAATGAGCAGTTCTTC.

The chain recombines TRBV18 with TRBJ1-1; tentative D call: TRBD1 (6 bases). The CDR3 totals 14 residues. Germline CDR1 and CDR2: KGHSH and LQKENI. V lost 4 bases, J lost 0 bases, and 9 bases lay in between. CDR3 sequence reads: CASSRQDMNTEAFF. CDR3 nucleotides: TGTGCCAGCTCACGACAGGATATGAACACTGAAGCTTTCTTT.

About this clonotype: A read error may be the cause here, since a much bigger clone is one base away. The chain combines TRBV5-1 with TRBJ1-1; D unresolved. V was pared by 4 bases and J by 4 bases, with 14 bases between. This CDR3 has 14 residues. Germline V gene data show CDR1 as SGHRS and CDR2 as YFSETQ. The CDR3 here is CASSQRAGSTEAFF. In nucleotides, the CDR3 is TGCGCCAGCAGCCAAAGGGCAGGATCCACTGAAGCTTTCTTT.

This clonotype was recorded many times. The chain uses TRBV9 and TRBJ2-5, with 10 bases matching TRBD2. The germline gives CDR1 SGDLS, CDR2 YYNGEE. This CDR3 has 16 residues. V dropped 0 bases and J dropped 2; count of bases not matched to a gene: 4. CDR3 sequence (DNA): TGTGCCAGCAGCGTAGCTGGTAGCGGGGGGCAAGAGACCCAGTACTTC. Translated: CASSVAGSGGQETQYF. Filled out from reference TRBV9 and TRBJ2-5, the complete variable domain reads DSGVTQTPKHLITATGQRVTLRCSPRSGDLSVYWYQQSLDQGLQFLIQYYNGEERAKGNILERFSAQQFPDLHSELNLSSLELGDSALYFCASSVAGSGGQETQYFGPGTRLLVL.

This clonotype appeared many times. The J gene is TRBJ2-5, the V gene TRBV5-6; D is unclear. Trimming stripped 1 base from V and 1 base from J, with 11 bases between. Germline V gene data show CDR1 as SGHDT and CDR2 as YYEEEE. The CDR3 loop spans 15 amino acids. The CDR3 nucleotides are TGTGCCAGCAGCTTGCCCGGACCGATCCAAGAGACCCAGTACTTC. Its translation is CASSLPGPIQETQYF. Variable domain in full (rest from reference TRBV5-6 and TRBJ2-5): DAGVTQSPTHLIKTRGQQVTLRCSPKSGHDTVSWYQQALGQGPQFIFQYYEEEERQRGNFPDRFSGHQFPNYSSELNVNALLLGDSALYLCASSLPGPIQETQYFGPGTRLLVL.

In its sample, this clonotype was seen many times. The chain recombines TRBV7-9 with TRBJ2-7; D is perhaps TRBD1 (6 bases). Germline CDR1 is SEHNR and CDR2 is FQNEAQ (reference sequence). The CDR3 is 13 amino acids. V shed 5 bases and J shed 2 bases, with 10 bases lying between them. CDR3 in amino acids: CASSRTETYEQYF. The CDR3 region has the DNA TGTGCCAGCAGCCGGACAGAGACCTACGAGCAGTACTTC. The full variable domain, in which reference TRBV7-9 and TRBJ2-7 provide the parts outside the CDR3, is DTGVSQNPRHKITKRGQNVTFRCDPISEHNRLYWYRQTLGQGPEFLTYFQNEAQLEKSRLLSDRFSAERPKGSFSTLEIQRTEQGDSAMYLCASSRTETYEQYFGPGTRLTVT.

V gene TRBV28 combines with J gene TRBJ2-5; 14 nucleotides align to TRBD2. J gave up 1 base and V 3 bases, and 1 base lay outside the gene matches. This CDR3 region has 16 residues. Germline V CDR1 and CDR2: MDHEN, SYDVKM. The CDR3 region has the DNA TGTGCCAGCAGTTTCGGACTAGCGGGAGGCCAAGAGACCCAGTACTTC. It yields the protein CASSFGLAGGQETQYF.